This T cell receptor beta chain comes out of a study of blood T cell repertoires in COVID-19. The CDR3 is 16 amino acids. The germline gives CDR1 SGHRS, CDR2 YFSETQ. With 4 bases clipped from V and 6 bases from J, the junction kept 7 bases outside the gene matches. Sequencing was performed with immunoSEQ multiplex PCR; in TCRdb, only in-frame clones are kept and a portion is missing. The sample has 200,000 to 250,000 clones, approximately 80% seen once. The J gene is TRBJ2-2, the V gene TRBV5-1, with 12 bases aligning to TRBD2. The TCR comes from a man aged 60 to 69 who had recovered from COVID-19. The sample taken for sequencing was PBMCs or T cells enriched from blood (not recorded which). CDR3 DNA: TGCGCCAGCAGCCCCCGACTAGCGGGGGTGGCCGGGGAGCTGTTTTTT. This codes for CASSPRLAGVAGELFF.